This T cell receptor (beta chain) was profiled in a study of blood T cell repertoires in COVID-19. Original handling: Reference gene primer amplification yielded estimated nucleated cell counts. The repertoire was sequenced with immunoSEQ multiplex PCR; TCRdb's copy has only in-frame clones and lacks some. That table furnishes V, J and clone size, whereas the DNA furnished D and trimming. The sample yields approximately 50,000 clones, 76% seen once. With V trimmed by 2 bases and J by 7 bases, 3 bases remained unmatched. Per the germline V gene, CDR1 is SGHTA and CDR2 is FQGNSA. This CDR3 is built from 14 residues.

The J gene is TRBJ1-5, the V gene TRBV7-2; 9 positions match TRBD1. This sequence originates from a man aged 45-65 years with active or convalescent COVID-19. Specimen: peripheral blood. The CDR3 DNA reads TGTGCCAGCAGCTTAAAGGGACAGGGACAGCCCCAGCATTTT. Amino acid sequence: CASSLKGQGQPQHF.